Listed here are 23 T cell receptor beta chains from one sample, sequenced in a study of read filtering for tumor transcriptome and immune sequencing. From roughly 390 ng of RNA, a library with molecular barcoded alpha/delta and beta/gamma adaptors was made. TCRdb used MiXCR to reprocess the reads, holding one entry per CDR3 protein. This sample has 19,000 or so distinct CDR3 sequences, with more than 20% found just once. The sequenced sample consisted of a population of CD138-negative cells sorted from bone marrow. These receptors were taken from a donor at least 40 years old with multiple myeloma.

This clonotype was counted at least ten times. In nucleotides, the CDR3 is TGTGCCAGCAGCTTAGGATCAGGGAGCATGAACACTGAAGCTTTCTTT. This encodes CASSLGSGSMNTEAFF. V usage is TRBV11-3 and J usage is TRBJ1-1, with D possibly matching TRBD1 (5 bases). V dropped 1 base and J dropped 0 bases, with 12 bases sitting between them. CDR1 SGHNT and CDR2 YENEEA come from the germline V gene. This CDR3 region has 16 residues.

This clonotype was picked up many times. The chain couples TRBV14 to TRBJ2-2; no definite D call. V lost 6 bases and J 3 bases, leaving 14 bases between the germline ends. Germline V gene lookup returns CDR1 SGHDN and CDR2 FVKESK. This CDR3 comprises 15 residues. The CDR3 loop is CASSKRLVDTGELFF. CDR3 bases: TGTGCCAGCAGTAAACGCCTAGTCGACACCGGGGAGCTGTTTTTT.

The V and J genes are TRBV11-2 and TRBJ2-7; D may correspond to TRBD1 or TRBD2 (5 bases each). The CDR3 sequence is 16 residues long. V dropped 5 bases and J dropped 7 bases, with 24 bases sitting between them. Per germline, CDR1 SGHAT and CDR2 FQNNGV. CDR3 sequence reads: CASSQASPGPPSEQYF. The CDR3 nucleotides are TGTGCCAGCAGCCAAGCCTCCCCGGGACCCCCCTCGGAGCAGTACTTC.

This clonotype was detected many times. V usage is TRBV28 and J usage is TRBJ2-1; tentatively, D is TRBD1 (6 bases). V dropped 5 bases and J dropped 1 base, with 30 bases sitting between them. The CDR3 spans 21 residues. Germline loops: CDR1 MDHEN, CDR2 SYDVKM. CDR3 sequence reads: CASSISEQRWGYRVSYNEQFF. CDR3 sequence (DNA): TGTGCCAGCAGTATTTCGGAACAGCGTTGGGGGTACAGGGTGTCCTACAATGAGCAGTTCTTC.

This clonotype has ten or more counts. The chain carries TRBV5-5 and TRBJ2-5; 12 bases match TRBD1. CDR1 and CDR2 from the germline V gene are SGHKS and YYEKEE (reference sequence). V lost 3 bases, J lost 12 bases, and 9 bases stayed unmatched. The CDR3 extends over 14 amino acids. CDR3 amino acids: CASSSRGTGGREYF. The CDR3 DNA is TGTGCCAGCAGCTCTCGCGGGACAGGGGGCCGAGAGTACTTC.

This clonotype has just a few counts. This chain joins TRBV20-1 and TRBJ2-5; unclear D gene. The CDR3 totals 14 residues. The germline gives CDR1 DFQATT, CDR2 SNEGSKA (reference sequence). Trimming removed 5 bases from V and 1 base from J, with 14 bases in between. The CDR3 here is CSALNLGIQETQYF. The CDR3 DNA reads TGCAGTGCTCTCAACCTAGGGATCCAAGAGACCCAGTACTTC.

Ten or more counts support this clonotype. The DNA for the CDR3 is TGTGCCAGCAGTGCGGACAGCTACGAGCAGTACTTC. Amino acid sequence: CASSADSYEQYF. V gene TRBV28 combines with J gene TRBJ2-7, with D possibly being TRBD1 (6 bases). Trimming shortened V by 5 bases and J by 3 bases, and 8 bases separated the two germline ends. The CDR3 is 12 amino acids. CDR1 is MDHEN, CDR2 SYDVKM, per germline.

This clonotype was recorded many times. The V gene is TRBV20-1, the J gene TRBJ2-1; 9 bases line up with TRBD2. The CDR3 runs to 16 residues. Germline values: CDR1 DFQATT, CDR2 SNEGSKA (reference sequence). V lost 7 bases to trimming and J lost 3 bases; unmatched junction nucleotides: 13. The CDR3 loop reads CSGYSGRSHIYNEQFF. In DNA, the CDR3 is TGCAGTGGGTATAGCGGGAGAAGTCATATCTACAATGAGCAGTTCTTC.

The rearrangement joins TRBV4-3 to TRBJ2-3, with D perhaps matching TRBD1 (6 bases). Germline V CDR1 and CDR2: LGHNA, YSLEER. V lost 3 bases, J lost 3 bases, and 13 bases lay in between. This CDR3 contains 15 residues. CDR3 in amino acids: CASSQGAISTDTQYF. The CDR3 DNA sequence: TGCGCCAGCAGCCAGGGGGCTATAAGTACAGATACGCAGTATTTT.

The chain is built from TRBV5-1 and TRBJ2-7; 9 bases line up with TRBD2. Germline CDR1 and CDR2: SGHRS and YFSETQ. The CDR3 is 15 residues long. V lost 1 base and J lost 5; bases outside the gene matches: 7. The CDR3 DNA is TGCGCCAGCAGCTTGCTTCCTAGCGGGAACCACGAGCAGTACTTC. Its translation: CASSLLPSGNHEQYF. Together with reference TRBV5-1 and TRBJ2-7, the CDR3 gives the full variable domain: KAGVTQTPRYLIKTRGQQVTLSCSPISGHRSVSWYQQTPGQGLQFLFEYFSETQRNKGNFPGRFSGRQFSNSRSEMNVSTLELGDSALYLCASSLLPSGNHEQYFGPGTRLTVT.

The chain links TRBV29-1 to TRBJ2-1, with D possibly being TRBD2 (6 bases). V shed 4 bases and J shed 5 bases, with 15 bases lying between them. This CDR3 comprises 14 residues. Per the germline V gene, CDR1 is SQVTM and CDR2 is ANQGSEA. In nucleotides, the CDR3 is TGCAGCGTTGGTAGCCGGAGGGCCCACAATGAGCAGTTCTTC. As protein: CSVGSRRAHNEQFF.

This clonotype was seen repeatedly, ten times or more. The rearrangement joins TRBV11-2 to TRBJ1-1; D is unclear. The CDR3 totals 12 residues. V was trimmed by 1 base and J by 8 bases, leaving 8 bases between them. CDR1 is SGHAT, CDR2 FQNNGV, per germline. The CDR3 here is CASSLVSSEAFF. The CDR3 bases are TGTGCCAGCAGCTTAGTAAGTTCCGAAGCTTTCTTT.

This clonotype was seen repeatedly, ten times or more. The gene calls are TRBV20-1 and TRBJ1-1; 9 bases fit TRBD1. The V gene end was trimmed by 2 bases and the J gene end by 4 bases; junction bases not matched to a gene: 5. The CDR3 runs to 14 residues. Germline CDR1 and CDR2: DFQATT and SNEGSKA (reference sequence). CDR3 region: CSARSTGGVTEAFF. CDR3 nucleotide sequence: TGCAGTGCTAGATCGACAGGGGGGGTCACTGAAGCTTTCTTT.

The chain combines TRBV11-2 with TRBJ2-1, with TRBD2 matching 9 bases. The V and J ends lost 5 bases and 4 bases, in that order; junction bases with no gene match: 6. Germline CDR1 SGHAT, CDR2 FQNNGV. The CDR3 has 15 residues. Here the CDR3 reads CASSALTSGYNEQFF. DNA for the CDR3: TGTGCCAGCAGCGCACTAACTAGCGGGTACAATGAGCAGTTCTTC.

Comment on this clonotype: The junction departs from the called germline gene at one end, perhaps through a read error. This CDR3 reads CAGSVQGYTGELFF. The CDR3 region has the DNA TGTGCCGGCAGCGTACAGGGGTACACCGGGGAGCTGTTTTTT. V gene TRBV3-1 combines with J gene TRBJ2-2, with 7 bases lining up with TRBD1. Germline CDR1 is LGHDT and CDR2 is YNNKEL (reference sequence). The CDR3 runs 14 residues.

On this clonotype: This sequence may be a read error, since a much larger clone differs from it by one base. This chain uses TRBV20-1 with TRBJ2-1, with 10 bases matching TRBD2. CDR1 and CDR2 from the germline V gene are DFQATT and SNEGSKA (reference sequence). CDR3 size: 14 residues. Here the CDR3 DNA reads TGCAGTGCTGGCACTAGCGGGGTATACAATGAGCAGCTCTTC. This sequence encodes CSAGTSGVYNEQLF.

This clonotype was recorded at least ten times. CDR3 amino acids: CASSIDPGLAGSEQYF. The CDR3, as DNA: TGTGCCAGTAGTATAGACCCGGGACTAGCGGGTAGCGAGCAGTACTTC. The chain is built from TRBV19 and TRBJ2-7; 12 positions agree with TRBD2. This CDR3 comprises 16 residues. Germline V gene lookup returns CDR1 LNHDA and CDR2 SQIVND (reference sequence). V shed 0 bases, J shed 6 bases, and the junction held 6 bases outside the gene matches.

About this clonotype itself: A much larger clone differs by one base, so this may be a read error. V gene TRBV4-3 combines with J gene TRBJ2-3; TRBD2 agrees at 14 bases. This CDR3 spans 16 amino acids. The germline CDR1 and CDR2 sequences are LGHNA and YSLEER. The CDR3 loop reads CASSQGTSGSLDTRYF. The CDR3 DNA sequence: TGCGCCAGCAGCCAGGGGACTAGCGGGAGCCTAGATACGCGGTATTTT.

This clonotype was found a few times. The chain employs TRBV6-5 and TRBJ1-5, with D hard to call. The ends were cut back, 6 bases at V and 9 bases at J, with 21 bases in the middle. The CDR3 length is 15 residues. Germline lookup yields CDR1 MNHEY and CDR2 SVGAGI. CDR3 region: CASRRRTDERSPQHF. In DNA form, the CDR3 reads TGTGCCAGCAGGCGACGGACGGATGAGCGTTCGCCCCAGCATTTT.

CDR3 coding DNA: TGCAGCGTTAACACAGGGTTTATCGATGAGCAGTTCTTC. This sequence encodes CSVNTGFIDEQFF. The rearrangement joins TRBV29-1 to TRBJ2-1; possible D gene TRBD1, 6 bases. CDR1 SQVTM and CDR2 ANQGSEA come from the germline V gene. V shed 5 bases and J shed 8 bases, with 16 bases lying between them. The CDR3 runs 13 residues.

This clonotype was counted at least ten times. This chain uses TRBV7-2 with TRBJ2-2, with 11 bases matching TRBD2. CDR1 SGHTA and CDR2 FQGNSA come from the germline V gene. The CDR3 has 16 amino acids. The junction had 0 bases not matched to a gene; V was cut back by 2 bases and J by 1 base. The CDR3 bases are TGTGCCAGCAGCTTAACTAGCGGGAGGAACACCGGGGAGCTGTTTTTT. It codes for CASSLTSGRNTGELFF. Supplemented by reference TRBV7-2 and TRBJ2-2, the full variable domain reads GAGVSQSPSNKVTEKGKDVELRCDPISGHTALYWYRQSLGQGLEFLIYFQGNSAPDKSGLPSDRFSAERTGGSVSTLTIQRTQQEDSAVYLCASSLTSGRNTGELFFGEGSRLTVL.

This clonotype appeared a few times. The chain is built from TRBV4-1 and TRBJ2-7; 10 bases agree with TRBD2. The junction had 12 bases not matched to a gene; V was cut back by 4 bases and J by 9 bases. This CDR3 has 15 residues. Germline V gives CDR1 MGHRA, CDR2 YSYEKL. The CDR3 DNA is TGCGCCAGCAGCCCCCTGGGGCTAGCGGGGGACGGGCAGTACTTC. This sequence encodes CASSPLGLAGDGQYF.

The rearrangement uses TRBV5-4 and TRBJ2-5; D remains unclear. The V gene lost 5 bases and the J gene lost 3 bases, with 11 bases spanning the gap. Germline V lookup: CDR1 SGHNT, CDR2 YYREEE (reference sequence). This CDR3 has 13 residues. CDR3 amino acids: CASRPRTEETQYF. In DNA form, the CDR3 reads TGTGCCAGCAGGCCTAGAACCGAAGAGACCCAGTACTTC.